This note documents a single T cell receptor (beta chain) sequence. These data are taken from a study of OX40 agonist ivuxolimab in advanced cancers. Across the whole study: Averaging roughly 60 years in age, with a range of 23 to 79, the cohort was around 83% male. People who had prior anti-PD-1, anti-PD-L1 or anti-CTLA-4 therapy could take part, and around 40% had some.

Libraries were prepared by immunoSEQ multiplex PCR; TCRdb keeps only in-frame clonotypes and omits some of them. This table holds about 72,000 clones, around 89% found once. Trimming cost V 5 bases and J 6 bases, with 13 bases left between them. There are 13 residues in the CDR3. Germline V gene lookup returns CDR1 MNHEY and CDR2 SMNVEV (reference sequence). No patient had autoimmune disease or received systemic immunosuppression. This chain connects TRBV27 to TRBJ1-2; a weak D match, TRBD1 (5 bases). The sequence derives from an adult with an advanced solid tumor such as melanoma, head and neck, liver or kidney cancer. Sample: CD4+ or CD8+ T cells sorted from blood, taken in a trial of the OX40 agonist ivuxolimab. The CDR3 here is CASSTGRENGYTF. As DNA, the CDR3 is TGTGCCAGCAGTACGGGACGGGAGAATGGCTACACCTTC.